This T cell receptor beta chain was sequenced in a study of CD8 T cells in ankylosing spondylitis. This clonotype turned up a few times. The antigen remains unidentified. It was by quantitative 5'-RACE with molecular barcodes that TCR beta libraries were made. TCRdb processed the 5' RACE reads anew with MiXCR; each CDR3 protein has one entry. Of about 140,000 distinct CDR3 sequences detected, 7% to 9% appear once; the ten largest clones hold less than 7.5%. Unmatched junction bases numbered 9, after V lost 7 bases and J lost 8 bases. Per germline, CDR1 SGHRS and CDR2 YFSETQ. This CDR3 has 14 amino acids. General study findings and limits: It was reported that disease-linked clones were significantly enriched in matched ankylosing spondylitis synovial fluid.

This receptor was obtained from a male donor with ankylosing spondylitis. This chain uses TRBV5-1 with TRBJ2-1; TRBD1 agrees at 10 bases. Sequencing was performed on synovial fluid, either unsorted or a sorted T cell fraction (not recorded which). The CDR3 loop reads CASGPTGGSDEQFF. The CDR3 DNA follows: TGCGCCAGCGGACCGACAGGGGGCTCGGATGAGCAGTTCTTC. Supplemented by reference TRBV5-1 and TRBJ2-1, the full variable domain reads KAGVTQTPRYLIKTRGQQVTLSCSPISGHRSVSWYQQTPGQGLQFLFEYFSETQRNKGNFPGRFSGRQFSNSRSEMNVSTLELGDSALYLCASGPTGGSDEQFFGPGTRLTVL.